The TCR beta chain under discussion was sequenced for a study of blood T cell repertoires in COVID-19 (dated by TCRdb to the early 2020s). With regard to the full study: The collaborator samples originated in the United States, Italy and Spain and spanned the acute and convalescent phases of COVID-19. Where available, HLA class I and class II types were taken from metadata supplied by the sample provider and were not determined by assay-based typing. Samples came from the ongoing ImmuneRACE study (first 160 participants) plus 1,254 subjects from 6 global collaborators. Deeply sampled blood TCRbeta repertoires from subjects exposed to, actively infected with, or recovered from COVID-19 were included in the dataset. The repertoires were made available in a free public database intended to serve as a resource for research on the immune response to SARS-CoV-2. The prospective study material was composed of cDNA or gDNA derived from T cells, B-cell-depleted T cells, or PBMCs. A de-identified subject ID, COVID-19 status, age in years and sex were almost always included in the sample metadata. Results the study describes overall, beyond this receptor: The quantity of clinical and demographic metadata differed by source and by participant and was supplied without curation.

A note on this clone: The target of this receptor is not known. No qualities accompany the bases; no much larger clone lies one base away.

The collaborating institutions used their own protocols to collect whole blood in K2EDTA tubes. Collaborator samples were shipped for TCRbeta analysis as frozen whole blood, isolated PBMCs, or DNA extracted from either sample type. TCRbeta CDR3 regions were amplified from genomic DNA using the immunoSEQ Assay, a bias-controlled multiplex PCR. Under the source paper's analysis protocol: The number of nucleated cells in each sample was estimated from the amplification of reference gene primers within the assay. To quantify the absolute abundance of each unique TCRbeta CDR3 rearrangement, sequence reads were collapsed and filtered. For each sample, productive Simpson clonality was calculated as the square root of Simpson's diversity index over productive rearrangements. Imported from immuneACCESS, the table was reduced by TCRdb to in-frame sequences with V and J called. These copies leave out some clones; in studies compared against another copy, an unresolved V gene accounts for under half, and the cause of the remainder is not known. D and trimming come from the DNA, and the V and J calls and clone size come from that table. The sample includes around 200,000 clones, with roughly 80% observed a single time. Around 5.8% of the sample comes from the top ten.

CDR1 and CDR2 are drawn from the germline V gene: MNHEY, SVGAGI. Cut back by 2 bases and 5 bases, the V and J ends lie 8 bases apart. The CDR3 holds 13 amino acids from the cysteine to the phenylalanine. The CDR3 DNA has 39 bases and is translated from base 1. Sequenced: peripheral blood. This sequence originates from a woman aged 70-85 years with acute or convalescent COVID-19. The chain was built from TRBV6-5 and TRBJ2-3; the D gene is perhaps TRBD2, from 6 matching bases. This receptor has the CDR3 CASSYGAGDTQYF. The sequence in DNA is TGTGCCAGCAGTTACGGAGCGGGAGATACGCAGTATTTT.